Listed here are 10 T cell receptor beta chains from one sample, sequenced in a study of blood T cell repertoires in COVID-19. Sequencing used immunoSEQ multiplex PCR; TCRdb keeps in-frame clones, though not all of them. This repertoire shows roughly 60,000 clones, around 80% found once; its top ten account for around 5.9%. The sample comprised peripheral blood. The receptors stem from a woman in her sixties with acute or convalescent COVID-19.

The rearrangement links TRBV4-2 to TRBJ2-3; 7 bases are a match to TRBD2. V was pared by 0 bases and J by 2 bases, with 8 bases of the junction left unmatched. This CDR3 region has 17 residues. Per the germline V gene, CDR1 is LGHNA and CDR2 is YNFKEQ. The chain's CDR3 is CASSQDRAGEPTDTQYF. CDR3 nucleotide sequence: TGTGCCAGCAGCCAAGATCGGGCGGGGGAGCCCACAGATACGCAGTATTTT.

This clone has more than one count but fewer than ten. The chain has TRBV29-1 and TRBJ1-2; a possible D gene is TRBD1 (6 bases). The CDR3 has 13 amino acids. Per the germline V gene, CDR1 is SQVTM and CDR2 is ANQGSEA. The germline V and J ends were trimmed by 7 bases and 1 base, with 13 bases remaining between them. CDR3 loop: CSGLTGFNYGYTF. As DNA, the CDR3 is TGCAGCGGGTTGACAGGATTTAACTATGGCTACACCTTC.

The chain combines TRBV24-1 with TRBJ2-2, with 12 positions matching TRBD2. CDR1 and CDR2 from the germline V gene are KGHDR and SFDVKD. The ends lost 7 bases at V and 2 bases at J; junction bases unmatched: 7. The CDR3 sequence is 17 residues long. As DNA, the CDR3 is TGTGCCACCAGCTACGGACTAGCGGGGACTAACACCGGGGAGCTGTTTTTT. Translated: CATSYGLAGTNTGELFF.

The V and J genes are TRBV19 and TRBJ1-1, with 9 positions matching TRBD1. Looked up from germline, CDR1 is LNHDA and CDR2 is SQIVND (reference sequence). Unmatched junction bases numbered 13, after V lost 3 bases and J lost 5 bases. CDR3 length: 17 residues. CDR3 bases: TGTGCCAGTAGTATTTCCCAACCCGACAGGGGGGGAACTGAAGCTTTCTTT. Translating it yields CASSISQPDRGGTEAFF.

The genes are TRBV7-2 and TRBJ2-7; D unclear. The CDR3 spans 15 residues. Germline CDR1 reads SGHTA; CDR2 reads FQGNSA. Trimming stripped 5 bases from V and 1 base from J, with 15 bases between. CDR3 DNA sequence: TGTGCCAGCAGCCCCTCAGATTTAAGTTCCTACGAGCAGTACTTC. Translation gives CASSPSDLSSYEQYF.

The J gene is TRBJ1-2, the V gene TRBV12-3 or TRBV12-4; D gene ambiguous. The CDR3 is 13 residues long. V lost 5 bases, J lost 0 bases, and 7 bases lay in between. Here the CDR3 reads CASSVIANYGYTF. CDR3 sequence (DNA): TGTGCCAGCAGTGTCATAGCTAACTATGGCTACACCTTC.

Note on this clone: At one boundary the junction diverges from the germline segment, which might be a read error. The rearrangement joins TRBV6-1 to TRBJ2-5; unclear D gene. Germline loops: CDR1 MNHNS, CDR2 SASEGT. There are 12 residues in the CDR3. As DNA, the CDR3 is TGTGCCAGCAGTGAAGAGTGGCACTGGGCGCACTTC. It encodes CASSEEWHWAHF.

CDR3 in DNA: TGCGCCAGCAGCCAGGGGACAGGTGCCTACAATGAGCAGTTCTTC. Translating gives CASSQGTGAYNEQFF. The chain joins TRBV5-1 to TRBJ2-1; TRBD1 agrees at 8 bases. Germline V CDR1 and CDR2: SGHRS, YFSETQ. The CDR3 is 15 residues long. V was clipped by 4 bases and J by 2 bases; unmatched bases: 5.

The chain uses TRBV5-1 and TRBJ1-5, with 7 positions matching TRBD1. Looked up from germline, CDR1 is SGHRS and CDR2 is YFSETQ. CDR3 length: 16 residues. With V trimmed by 3 bases and J by 0 bases, 6 bases remained unmatched. DNA of the CDR3: TGCGCCAGCAGCTCGGGTGGGACAGATAGCAATCAGCCCCAGCATTTT. Translated, it gives CASSSGGTDSNQPQHF.

The chain carries TRBV5-6 and TRBJ2-1; unclear D gene. The germline V and J ends were trimmed by 0 bases and 0 bases, with 13 bases remaining between them. Germline values: CDR1 SGHDT, CDR2 YYEEEE. CDR3 size: 17 residues. The CDR3 DNA follows: TGTGCCAGCAGCTTGGCCCGGTCGAGGAGCTCCTACAATGAGCAGTTCTTC. Amino acid sequence: CASSLARSRSSYNEQFF.